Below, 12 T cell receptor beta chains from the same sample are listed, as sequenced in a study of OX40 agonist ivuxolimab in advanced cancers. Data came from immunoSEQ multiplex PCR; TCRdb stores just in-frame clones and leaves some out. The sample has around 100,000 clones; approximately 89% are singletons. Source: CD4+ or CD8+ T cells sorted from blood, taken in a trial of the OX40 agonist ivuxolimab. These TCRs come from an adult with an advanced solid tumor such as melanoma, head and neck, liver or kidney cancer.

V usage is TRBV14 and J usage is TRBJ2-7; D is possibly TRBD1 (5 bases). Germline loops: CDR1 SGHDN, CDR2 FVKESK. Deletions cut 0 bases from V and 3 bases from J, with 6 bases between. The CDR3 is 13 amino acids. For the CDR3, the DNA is TGTGCCAGCAGCCAAGATAGGGGCTACGAGCAGTACTTC. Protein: CASSQDRGYEQYF.

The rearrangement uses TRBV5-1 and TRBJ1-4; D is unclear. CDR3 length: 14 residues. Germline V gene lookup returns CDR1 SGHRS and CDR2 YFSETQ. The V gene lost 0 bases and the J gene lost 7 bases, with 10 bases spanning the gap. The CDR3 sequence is CASSLEGFREKLFF. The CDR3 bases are TGCGCCAGCAGCTTGGAGGGTTTCCGTGAAAAACTGTTTTTT.

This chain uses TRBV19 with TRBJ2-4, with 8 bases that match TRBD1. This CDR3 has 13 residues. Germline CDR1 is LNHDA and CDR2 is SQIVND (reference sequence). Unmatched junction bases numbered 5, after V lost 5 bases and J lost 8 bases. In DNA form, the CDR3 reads TGTGCCAGTAGTGTGACAGGGGAGGACATTCAGTACTTC. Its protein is CASSVTGEDIQYF.

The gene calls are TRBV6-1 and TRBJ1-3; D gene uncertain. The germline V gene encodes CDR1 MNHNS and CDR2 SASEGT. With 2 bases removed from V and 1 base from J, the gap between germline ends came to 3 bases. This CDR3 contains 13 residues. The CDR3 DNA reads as TGTGCCAGCAGTGAATTTTCTGGAAACACCATATATTTT. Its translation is CASSEFSGNTIYF.

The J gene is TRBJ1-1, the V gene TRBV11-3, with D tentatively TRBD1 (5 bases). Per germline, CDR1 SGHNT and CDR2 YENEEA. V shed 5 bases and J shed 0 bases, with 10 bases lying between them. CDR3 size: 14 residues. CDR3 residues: CASSPRAVNTEAFF. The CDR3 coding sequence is TGTGCCAGCAGCCCCAGGGCCGTGAACACTGAAGCTTTCTTT.

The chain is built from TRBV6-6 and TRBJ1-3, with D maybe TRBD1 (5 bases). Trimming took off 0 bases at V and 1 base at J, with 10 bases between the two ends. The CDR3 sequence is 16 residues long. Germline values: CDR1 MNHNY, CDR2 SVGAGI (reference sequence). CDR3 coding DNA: TGTGCCAGCAGTTACTCGAGGGCAGGGTCTGGAAACACCATATATTTT. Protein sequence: CASSYSRAGSGNTIYF.

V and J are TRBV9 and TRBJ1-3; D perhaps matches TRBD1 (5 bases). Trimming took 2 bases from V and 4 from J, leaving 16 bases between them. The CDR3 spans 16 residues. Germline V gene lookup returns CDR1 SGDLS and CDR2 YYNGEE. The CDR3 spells CASSVGPGRGGNTIYF. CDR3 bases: TGTGCCAGCAGCGTGGGGCCGGGGAGAGGGGGAAACACCATATATTTT.

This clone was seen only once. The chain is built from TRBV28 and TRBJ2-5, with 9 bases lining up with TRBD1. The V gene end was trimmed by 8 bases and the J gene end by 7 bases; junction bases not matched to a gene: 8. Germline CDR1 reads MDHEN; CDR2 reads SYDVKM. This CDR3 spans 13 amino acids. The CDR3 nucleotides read TGTGCCAGCCGGGGGACAGGGAGGGGGACCCAGTACTTC. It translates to CASRGTGRGTQYF.

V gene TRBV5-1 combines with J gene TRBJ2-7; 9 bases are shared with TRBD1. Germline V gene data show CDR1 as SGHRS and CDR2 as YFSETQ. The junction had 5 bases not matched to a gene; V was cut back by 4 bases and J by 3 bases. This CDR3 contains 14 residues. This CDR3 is CASSTGQGFYEQYF. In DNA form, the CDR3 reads TGCGCCAGCAGCACGGGACAGGGATTCTACGAGCAGTACTTC.

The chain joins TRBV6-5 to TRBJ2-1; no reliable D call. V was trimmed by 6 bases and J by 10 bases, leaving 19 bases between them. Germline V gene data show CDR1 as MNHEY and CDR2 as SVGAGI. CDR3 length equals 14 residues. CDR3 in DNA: TGTGCCAGCAGCCCCGGACCCGGACCTTGGGAGCAGTTCTTC. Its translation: CASSPGPGPWEQFF.

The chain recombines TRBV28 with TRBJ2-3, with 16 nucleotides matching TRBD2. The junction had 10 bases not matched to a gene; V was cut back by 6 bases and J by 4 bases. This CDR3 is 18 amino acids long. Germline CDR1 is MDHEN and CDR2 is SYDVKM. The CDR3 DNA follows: TGTGCCAGCAGCTCTTTTGGGACTAGCGGGAGGGTAGCAGATACGCAGTATTTT. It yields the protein CASSSFGTSGRVADTQYF. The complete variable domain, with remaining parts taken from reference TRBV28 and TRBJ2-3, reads DVKVTQSSRYLVKRTGEKVFLECVQDMDHENMFWYRQDPGLGLRLIYFSYDVKMKEKGDIPEGYSVSREKKERFSLILESASTNQTSMYLCASSSFGTSGRVADTQYFGPGTRLTVL.

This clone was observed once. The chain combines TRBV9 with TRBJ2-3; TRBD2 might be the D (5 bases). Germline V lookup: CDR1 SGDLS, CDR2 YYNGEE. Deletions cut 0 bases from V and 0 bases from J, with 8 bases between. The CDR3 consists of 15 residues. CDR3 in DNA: TGTGCCAGCAGCGTAGCTCGCGGGAGCACAGATACGCAGTATTTT. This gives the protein CASSVARGSTDTQYF.